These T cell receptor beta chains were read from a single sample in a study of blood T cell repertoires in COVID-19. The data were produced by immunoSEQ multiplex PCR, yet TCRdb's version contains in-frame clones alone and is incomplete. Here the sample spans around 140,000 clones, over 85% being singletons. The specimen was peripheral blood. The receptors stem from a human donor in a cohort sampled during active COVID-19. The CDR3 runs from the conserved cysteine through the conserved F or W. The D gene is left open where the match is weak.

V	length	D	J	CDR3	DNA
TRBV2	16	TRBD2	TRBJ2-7	CASSPRTSGSLWEQYF	TGTGCCAGCAGTCCTCGGACTAGCGGGAGTCTCTGGGAGCAGTACTTC
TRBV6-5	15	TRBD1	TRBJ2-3	CASSADRAATDTQYF	TGTGCCAGCAGCGCAGACAGGGCCGCCACAGATACGCAGTATTTT
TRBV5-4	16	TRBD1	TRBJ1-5	CASSMTGSGSNQPQHF	TGTGCCAGCAGCATGACAGGGTCGGGCAGCAATCAGCCCCAGCATTTT
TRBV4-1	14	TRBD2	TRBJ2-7	CASSQGGGLDEQYF	TGCGCCAGCAGCCAAGGGGGAGGGTTGGACGAGCAGTACTTC
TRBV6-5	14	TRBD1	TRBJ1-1	CASSGGQGRTEAFF	TGTGCCAGCAGCGGAGGACAGGGGCGGACTGAAGCTTTCTTT
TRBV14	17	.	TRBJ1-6	CASSQDPRRGYNSPLHF	TGTGCCAGCAGCCAAGATCCCCGCAGGGGTTATAATTCACCCCTCCACTTT
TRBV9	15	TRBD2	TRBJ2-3	CASSVSGGGADTQYF	TGTGCCAGCAGCGTAAGCGGGGGGGGCGCAGATACGCAGTATTTT
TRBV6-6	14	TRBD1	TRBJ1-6	CASRSDRGESPLHF	TGTGCCAGCAGATCCGACAGGGGGGAATCACCCCTCCACTTT
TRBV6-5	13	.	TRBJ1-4	CASSPGRRQKLFF	TGTGCCAGCAGTCCCGGAAGGAGGCAAAAACTGTTTTTT
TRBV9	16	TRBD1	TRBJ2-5	CASSARWDRGQETQYF	TGTGCCAGCAGCGCAAGATGGGACAGGGGCCAAGAGACCCAGTACTTC
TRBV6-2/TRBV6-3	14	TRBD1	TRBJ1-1	CASSYGTVSVEAFF	TGTGCCAGCAGTTACGGGACAGTGAGTGTTGAAGCTTTCTTT
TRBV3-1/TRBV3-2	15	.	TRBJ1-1	CASSPPSGGDTEAFF	TGTGCCAGCAGCCCCCCCTCAGGCGGGGACACTGAAGCTTTCTTT
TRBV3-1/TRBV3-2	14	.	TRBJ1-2	CASSQVVGEGGYTF	TGTGCCAGCAGCCAAGTTGTCGGGGAGGGCGGCTACACCTTC
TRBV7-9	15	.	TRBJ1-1	CASTLTGGVGTEAFF	TGTGCCAGCACCCTAACGGGGGGGGTTGGAACTGAAGCTTTCTTT
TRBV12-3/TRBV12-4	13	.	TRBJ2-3	CASSFGGAGTQYF	TGTGCCAGCAGTTTTGGAGGGGCTGGTACGCAGTATTTT
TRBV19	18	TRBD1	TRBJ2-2	CASSIQRQGPGWTGELFF	TGTGCCAGTAGTATTCAGAGACAGGGGCCAGGTTGGACCGGGGAGCTGTTTTTT
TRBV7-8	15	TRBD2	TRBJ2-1	CASSFGTSGYNEQFF	TGTGCCAGCAGCTTCGGGACTAGCGGTTACAATGAGCAGTTCTTC
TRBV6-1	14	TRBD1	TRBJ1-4	CASSEGDSNEKLFF	TGTGCCAGCAGTGAAGGGGACAGTAATGAAAAACTGTTTTTT
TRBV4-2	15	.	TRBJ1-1	CASSQVGDGNTEAFF	TGTGCCAGCAGCCAAGTCGGAGACGGGAACACTGAAGCTTTCTTT
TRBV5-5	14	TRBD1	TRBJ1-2	CASSEQGSYYGYTF	TGTGCCAGCAGCGAACAGGGGTCCTATTATGGCTACACCTTC
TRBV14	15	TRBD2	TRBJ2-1	CASSLQRGVYNEQFF	TGTGCCAGCAGCTTACAGCGGGGGGTCTACAATGAGCAGTTCTTC
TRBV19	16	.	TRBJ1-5	CASSRTGTRSNQPQHF	TGTGCCAGTAGTAGGACCGGGACACGGAGCAATCAGCCCCAGCATTTT
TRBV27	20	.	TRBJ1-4	CASSFWEDRRLPEPNEKLFF	TGTGCCAGCAGTTTCTGGGAAGACAGGCGCCTCCCAGAACCAAATGAAAAACTGTTTTTT
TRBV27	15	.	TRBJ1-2	CASSSLGAGTYGYTF	TGTGCCAGCAGTTCCTTGGGGGCAGGGACCTATGGCTACACCTTC